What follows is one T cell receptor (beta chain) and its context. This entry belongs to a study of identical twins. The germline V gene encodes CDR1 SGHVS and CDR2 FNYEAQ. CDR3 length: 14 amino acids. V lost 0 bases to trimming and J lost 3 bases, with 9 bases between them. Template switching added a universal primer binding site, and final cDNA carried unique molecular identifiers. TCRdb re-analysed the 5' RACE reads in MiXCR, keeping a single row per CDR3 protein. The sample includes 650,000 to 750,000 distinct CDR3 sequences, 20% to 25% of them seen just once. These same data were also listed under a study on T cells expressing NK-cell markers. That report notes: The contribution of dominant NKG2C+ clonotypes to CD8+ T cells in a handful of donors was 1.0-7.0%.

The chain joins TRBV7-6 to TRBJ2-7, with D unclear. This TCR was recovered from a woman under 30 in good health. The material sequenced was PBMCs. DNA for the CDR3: TGTGCCAGCAGCTTAGCCCCGGATCGCTACGAGCAGTACTTC. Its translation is CASSLAPDRYEQYF.